This is a list of T cell receptor beta chains from one sample in a study of blood T cell repertoires in COVID-19. Sequencing used immunoSEQ multiplex PCR; TCRdb keeps in-frame clones, though not all of them. The data hold more than 85,000 clones, with around 74% observed a single time. Sequencing was performed on peripheral blood. These receptors were obtained from a woman aged 70-85 years with acute or convalescent COVID-19. CDR3s include the opening cysteine and the closing phenylalanine or tryptophan. A D gene is named only where the DNA matches it firmly. Some rows have no size entry. The others give once, few or many, or a class for an expanded clone.

TRBV5-1	TRBD1	-	TRBJ1-2	TGCGCCAGCAGCTCTCCGGGACAGGGTGACACTCCTGGCTTC	CASSSPGQGDTPGF
TRBV6-5	TRBD1	-	TRBJ1-1	TGTGCCAGCAGTTACTTCAGGGGGGAAGCTTTCTTT	CASSYFRGEAFF
TRBV9	TRBD2	-	TRBJ2-1	TGTGCCAGCAGCTCGCTAGCGGGGGCCTTCAATGAGCAGTTCTTC	CASSSLAGAFNEQFF
TRBV7-9	-	-	TRBJ2-3	TGTGCCAGCAGCTTAGGGTGGCTCCCAGATACGCAGTATTTT	CASSLGWLPDTQYF
TRBV5-6	-	medium-sized	TRBJ1-2	TGTGCCAGCAGCTTGCCCCCGGGATTTCGCGGGGGCTACACCTTC	CASSLPPGFRGGYTF
TRBV9	-	-	TRBJ1-2	TGTGCCAGCAGCCCATCGGCCTCGGAGGGCTATGGCTACACCTTC	CASSPSASEGYGYTF
TRBV5-1	-	few	TRBJ1-6	TGCGCCAGCAGCCTTGGGGGGGGCTTCGATTCACCCCTCCACTTT	CASSLGGGFDSPLHF
TRBV7-7	TRBD1	few	TRBJ2-2	TGTGCCAGCAGCTTCGGACAGGGGAAGAGCACCGGGGAGCTGTTTTTT	CASSFGQGKSTGELFF
TRBV6-5	TRBD2	-	TRBJ2-5	TGTGCCAGCTGCAGCGGGGGGGCCGGTGAGACCCAGTACTTC	CASCSGGAGETQYF
TRBV19	-	-	TRBJ2-7	TGTGCCAGTAGTTCGTCCGGTTACGAGCAGTACTTC	CASSSSGYEQYF
TRBV5-1	TRBD1	-	TRBJ1-2	TGCGCCAGCAGCTTGACAGGGGCAGCTAACTATGGCTACACCTTC	CASSLTGAANYGYTF
TRBV11-2	TRBD1	-	TRBJ1-4	TGTGCCAGCAGTCGGGACAGAATTGGGGAAAAACTGTTTTTT	CASSRDRIGEKLFF
TRBV6-2/TRBV6-3	TRBD1	-	TRBJ2-7	TGTGCCAGCAGCCTGGACAGGGTCTGGGCCTACGAGCAGTACTTC	CASSLDRVWAYEQYF
TRBV5-1	-	few	TRBJ2-5	TGCGCCAGCAGCTTGGCCAATCGCGGGGAGACCCAGTACTTC	CASSLANRGETQYF
TRBV3-1/TRBV3-2	TRBD1	once	TRBJ1-1	TGTGCCAGCAGCTTCCCGGGACAGGGAAGCACTGAAGCTTTCTTT	CASSFPGQGSTEAFF
TRBV2	-	-	TRBJ2-5	TGTGCCAGCGGCAGGGGAGAGACCCAGTACTTC	CASGRGETQYF
TRBV7-6	TRBD2	-	TRBJ2-1	TGTGCCAGCAGCTTAGTATCCAGCGGGGGGTACAATGAGCAGTTCTTC	CASSLVSSGGYNEQFF
TRBV6-5	-	once	TRBJ1-1	TGTGCCAGCATCCAACCGGGGAACACTGAAGCTTTCTTT	CASIQPGNTEAFF
TRBV6-5	TRBD1	-	TRBJ1-2	TGTGCCAGCAGGGCGACAGGGGAGAGGTATGGCTACACCTTC	CASRATGERYGYTF
TRBV3-1/TRBV3-2	TRBD1	-	TRBJ1-1	TGTGCCAGCAGCGTCAGAGGTAACAGGGGCGGTGAAGCTTTCTTT	CASSVRGNRGGEAFF
TRBV19	-	-	TRBJ1-5	TGTGCCAGTAGTAAGGGAGCATCACCCCAGCATTTT	CASSKGASPQHF
TRBV5-1	TRBD1	-	TRBJ2-6	TGCGCCACCAGTCCCCAAACCGGGACAGGCACAGCCAACGTCCTGACTTTC	CATSPQTGTGTANVLTF
TRBV9	-	-	TRBJ2-3	TGTGCCAGCAGCGTGGGGCAGTTCACAGATACGCAGTATTTT	CASSVGQFTDTQYF
TRBV4-1	TRBD2	-	TRBJ2-1	TGCGCCAGCAGCCAAGGTGTCGCGGGGGGGTACAATGAGCAGTTCTTC	CASSQGVAGGYNEQFF
TRBV10-3	TRBD1	-	TRBJ1-2	TGTGCCATCAGCGATCCGGGACAGGGGAACTATGGCTACACCTTC	CAISDPGQGNYGYTF
TRBV6-1	TRBD1	few	TRBJ1-1	TGTGCCAGCAGTGATGACAGGGCGCGCACTGAAGCTTTCTTT	CASSDDRARTEAFF
TRBV30	TRBD1	-	TRBJ1-2	TGTGCCTGGAGTGCGGGACAGGGTGGAGGCTACACCTTC	CAWSAGQGGGYTF
TRBV15	-	-	TRBJ2-7	TGTGCCACCAGCAGAGATTTGGTAGGGGGTGAGCAGTACTTC	CATSRDLVGGEQYF
TRBV5-6	-	-	TRBJ1-5	TGTGCCAGCAGCTTTGGGAAGGGGTATCAGCCCCAGCATTTT	CASSFGKGYQPQHF
TRBV11-2	-	few	TRBJ1-3	TGTGCCAGCAGCCACAACAGGGCCGTCGTATCTGGAAACACCATATATTTT	CASSHNRAVVSGNTIYF
TRBV9	TRBD1	-	TRBJ2-3	TGTGCCAGCAGCGAGATACAGGGGATTGGGGGCACAGATACGCAGTATTTT	CASSEIQGIGGTDTQYF
TRBV12-3/TRBV12-4	TRBD2	-	TRBJ2-1	TGTGCCAGCAGCCCTAGCGGGGGGGCCAAGTTCTTC	CASSPSGGAKFF
TRBV5-6	TRBD2	-	TRBJ2-3	TGTGCCAGCAGCTTGGCCAGCGGGGGCGTCACAGATACGCAGTATTTT	CASSLASGGVTDTQYF
TRBV19	TRBD2	-	TRBJ2-7	TGTGCCAGTAGTCCGCGGGGGGGCGCCTACGAGCAGTACTTC	CASSPRGGAYEQYF
TRBV10-3	-	once	TRBJ1-5	TGTGCCACCCTCTCCGAGGTCGGGGATCAGCCCCAGCATTTT	CATLSEVGDQPQHF
TRBV10-3	-	-	TRBJ2-7	TGTGCCATCAGTGCCCTACAGGGCCTTAACTCCTACGAGCAGTACTTC	CAISALQGLNSYEQYF
TRBV30	-	-	TRBJ2-5	TGTGCCTGGAAACTGGTTCAAGAGACCCAGTACTTC	CAWKLVQETQYF
TRBV6-1	-	few	TRBJ1-6	TGTGCCAGCAGTGCTCTCGGGTCTTCCTATAATTCACCCCTCCACTTT	CASSALGSSYNSPLHF
TRBV5-1	-	-	TRBJ1-4	TGCGCCAGCCGAGCTTTAACTAATGAAAAACTGTTTTTT	CASRALTNEKLFF
TRBV2	-	-	TRBJ1-2	TGTGCCAGTAAACGGGACATCTATGGCTACACCTTC	CASKRDIYGYTF
TRBV4-3	-	many	TRBJ2-5	TGCGCCAGCAGCCAAGACGGACTCTCGATGGAGACCCAGTACTTC	CASSQDGLSMETQYF
TRBV5-1	TRBD2	-	TRBJ2-1	TGCGCCAGCAGCTTGAGACTAGCGGGGGGGTACAATGAGCAGTTCTTC	CASSLRLAGGYNEQFF
TRBV2	TRBD1	-	TRBJ1-1	TGTGCCAGCACCGTGGACAGGGTGACTGAAGCTTTCTTT	CASTVDRVTEAFF
TRBV20-1	-	-	TRBJ2-3	TGCAGTGCTAGAGAGGAGTATACGCAGTATTTT	CSAREEYTQYF
TRBV4-3	-	-	TRBJ1-4	TGCGCCAGCAGCCAGGCGTCCAGGGTACCTAATGAAAAACTGTTTTTT	CASSQASRVPNEKLFF
TRBV19	-	-	TRBJ2-7	TGTGCCACGTCTACAGGAGCCTACGAGCAGTACTTC	CATSTGAYEQYF
TRBV2	-	once	TRBJ1-6	TGTGCCAGCAGGTCACAGGGTAGTTCACCCCTCCACTTT	CASRSQGSSPLHF
TRBV6-2/TRBV6-3	TRBD1	-	TRBJ2-7	TGTGCCAGCAGTTACCCTGCCGGGACAGGGGGCTACGAGCAGTACTTC	CASSYPAGTGGYEQYF
TRBV11-2	TRBD1	-	TRBJ1-2	TGTGCCAGCAGCAGACCCGGGACAGGGGGCAACTATGGCTACACCTTC	CASSRPGTGGNYGYTF
TRBV5-1	-	-	TRBJ2-1	TGCGCCAGCAGCTTGGGAGGTGGGGGGGCCGCCTACAATGAGCAGTTCTTC	CASSLGGGGAAYNEQFF
TRBV2	TRBD1	few	TRBJ2-1	TGTGCCAGCAGTCGGGACAGCTCCTACAATGAGCAGTTCTTC	CASSRDSSYNEQFF
TRBV10-1	-	-	TRBJ1-1	TGCGCCAGCAGTGAGTCGGGAGGACATTCGGAAGCTTTCTTT	CASSESGGHSEAFF
TRBV28	-	-	TRBJ1-1	TGTGCCAGCAGTTTACAGCAGACAGGAAAGAACACTGAAGCTTTCTTT	CASSLQQTGKNTEAFF
TRBV30	-	-	TRBJ2-7	TGTGCCTGGAGGGGCAGCGGCTACGAGCAGTACTTC	CAWRGSGYEQYF
TRBV25-1	TRBD1	-	TRBJ1-6	TGTGCCAGCAGTGCTTCTCTTGGACAGGTCCCAGGACCCCTCCACTTT	CASSASLGQVPGPLHF
TRBV7-9	-	-	TRBJ1-1	TGTGCCAGCAGCTTAGCTTGGGGGGAGGCGAACACTGAAGCTTTCTTT	CASSLAWGEANTEAFF
TRBV9	-	-	TRBJ2-3	TGTGCCAGCAGCGTTACCGGGGATCTGGCAGATACGCAGTATTTT	CASSVTGDLADTQYF
TRBV28	TRBD1	-	TRBJ1-2	TGTGCCAGCAGGGGACAGGGAGGGGGCTACACCTTC	CASRGQGGGYTF
TRBV2	TRBD2	-	TRBJ2-3	TGTGCCAGCAGTGGGACTAGCGGGGTTGTTACGCAGTATTTT	CASSGTSGVVTQYF
TRBV5-4	-	-	TRBJ1-2	TGTGCCAGCAGTTCAGACAGCCTCTATGGCTACACCTTC	CASSSDSLYGYTF